The rows below give T cell receptor beta chains drawn from one sample of a study of blood T cells in healthy people across ages. Via MiXCR, TCRdb re-called the 5' RACE reads, giving one row per CDR3 protein. Altogether hundreds of thousands of distinct CDR3 sequences are present, under 45% being singletons, with the ten largest covering roughly 19%. What was sequenced was blood. These receptors were obtained from a man aged 55 to 69 in good health. CDR3s include the opening cysteine and the closing phenylalanine or tryptophan. The order of the fields is J gene, V gene, D gene, clone size, CDR3 protein, CDR3 DNA. D genes are given only for firm matches. Clone size, where shown, is once, few, many, or a class for clones that have expanded.

>TRBJ1-5|TRBV6-2/TRBV6-3|NA|NA
CASSYSGGYRPQHF
TGTGCCAGCAGTTACTCGGGCGGGTATCGACCCCAGCATTTT
>TRBJ1-5|TRBV7-9|NA|once
CASSLVGSDQPQHF
TGTGCCAGCAGCTTAGTAGGGTCTGATCAGCCCCAGCATTTT
>TRBJ1-2|TRBV6-5|NA|NA
CASRPAAAYGYTF
TGTGCCAGTCGTCCGGCAGCCGCCTATGGCTACACCTTC
>TRBJ2-3|TRBV7-9|NA|few
CASSLYRAARTDTQYF
TGTGCCAGCAGCTTATACCGGGCAGCCCGCACAGATACGCAGTATTTT
>TRBJ2-5|TRBV7-2|TRBD2|few
CASSLGGLRQETQYF
TGTGCCAGCAGCTTAGGGGGACTACGCCAAGAGACCCAGTACTTC
>TRBJ1-2|TRBV5-1|TRBD1|many
CASSPTGDGYTF
TGCGCCAGCAGCCCGACAGGGGATGGCTACACCTTC
>TRBJ2-5|TRBV7-2|TRBD1|few
CASSSGQGLKQYF
TGTGCCAGCAGCTCCGGACAGGGTTTAAAGCAGTACTTC
>TRBJ2-5|TRBV5-6|TRBD2|few
CASSLAAGAQETQYF
TGTGCCAGCAGCTTGGCGGCGGGAGCGCAAGAGACCCAGTACTTC
>TRBJ2-5|TRBV7-2|TRBD2|NA
CASSSTGGPLEQYF
TGTGCCAGCAGCTCCACGGGGGGGCCATTAGAGCAGTACTTC
>TRBJ2-5|TRBV2|NA|few
CASRGPVGSETQYF
TGTGCCAGCAGGGGTCCTGTGGGTTCAGAGACCCAGTACTTC
>TRBJ1-4|TRBV5-5|NA|few
CASSSQAGNEKLFF
TGTGCCAGCAGTTCACAGGCGGGAAATGAAAAACTGTTTTTT
>TRBJ2-3|TRBV3-1|NA|NA
CASSPLYTDTQYF
TGTGCCAGCAGCCCTCTGTACACAGATACGCAGTATTTT
>TRBJ2-2|TRBV6-6|TRBD1|NA
CASTDRVGTGELFF
TGTGCCAGCACCGACAGGGTGGGCACCGGGGAGCTGTTTTTT
>TRBJ2-7|TRBV29-1|NA|NA
CSVGRAGRGFPEQYF
TGCAGCGTTGGAAGGGCGGGACGGGGGTTCCCTGAGCAGTACTTC
>TRBJ1-2|TRBV7-2|NA|NA
CASSRDIQEGYTF
TGTGCCAGCAGCCGGGACATTCAGGAGGGCTACACCTTC
>TRBJ2-5|TRBV5-1|NA|few
CASRYAVGQETQYF
TGCGCCAGCAGATACGCTGTTGGCCAAGAGACCCAGTACTTC
>TRBJ2-1|TRBV12-3/TRBV12-4|TRBD2|NA
CASSAGGPSSYNEQFF
TGTGCCAGCAGTGCGGGGGGCCCTAGCTCCTACAATGAGCAGTTCTTC
>TRBJ2-1|TRBV6-6|NA|NA
CASRVKSGSYNEQFF
TGTGCCAGCAGAGTTAAGTCCGGCTCCTACAATGAGCAGTTCTTC
>TRBJ2-6|TRBV29-1|NA|few
CSVEDSGNSGANVLTF
TGCAGCGTTGAGGACAGTGGAAACTCTGGGGCCAACGTCCTGACTTTC
>TRBJ2-3|TRBV5-5|NA|NA
CASSLWRSTDTQYF
TGTGCCAGCAGCTTGTGGCGGAGCACAGATACGCAGTATTTT
>TRBJ2-3|TRBV20-1|TRBD2|NA
CSASPLAGDTDTQYF
TGCAGTGCTAGCCCACTAGCGGGGGATACAGATACGCAGTATTTT
>TRBJ1-2|TRBV11-2|TRBD1|NA
CASSFSGQRLYGYTF
TGTGCCAGCAGCTTCTCGGGACAGCGACTCTATGGCTACACCTTC
>TRBJ2-3|TRBV20-1|TRBD2|NA
CSAREASGGTDTQYF
TGCAGTGCTAGAGAAGCTAGCGGGGGCACAGATACGCAGTATTTT
>TRBJ2-5|TRBV20-1|TRBD2|NA
CSASTLAGKTYF
TGCAGTGCTAGTACTCTAGCGGGCAAAACGTACTTC
>TRBJ2-2|TRBV20-1|TRBD1|once
CSAGQGAGTGELFF
TGCAGTGCGGGACAGGGGGCCGGCACCGGGGAGCTGTTTTTT
>TRBJ2-1|TRBV29-1|NA|NA
CSVEGSPSSYNEQFF
TGCAGCGTTGAAGGTAGTCCGAGCTCCTACAATGAGCAGTTCTTC
>TRBJ1-6|TRBV4-3|NA|NA
CASSQGWQLDNSPLHF
TGCGCCAGCAGCCAAGGGTGGCAGTTGGATAATTCACCCCTCCACTTT
>TRBJ2-3|TRBV5-6|NA|NA
CASSYRTDTQYF
TGTGCCAGCAGCTATCGGACAGATACGCAGTATTTT
>TRBJ2-7|TRBV7-2|NA|NA
CASSLVSRQNYEQYF
TGTGCCAGCAGCTTAGTTAGTAGGCAAAACTACGAGCAGTACTTC
>TRBJ2-7|TRBV7-2|TRBD2|NA
CASRPPGDYNEQYF
TGTGCCAGCAGACCGCCGGGGGACTACAATGAGCAGTACTTC
>TRBJ2-7|TRBV5-1|NA|NA
CASSVAGQDEQYF
TGCGCCAGCAGCGTGGCGGGACAAGACGAGCAGTACTTC
>TRBJ1-2|TRBV7-9|NA|NA
CASSLGRTASLGYTF
TGTGCCAGCAGCTTGGGTCGGACAGCGAGTCTTGGCTACACCTTC
>TRBJ2-1|TRBV30|NA|NA
CAWNRVDGQFF
TGTGCCTGGAACAGGGTGGATGGGCAGTTCTTC
>TRBJ2-5|TRBV4-1|TRBD1|NA
CASSQPGTGSWEARYF
TGCGCCAGCAGCCAGCCTGGGACAGGGAGTTGGGAGGCCCGGTACTTC
>TRBJ1-1|TRBV15|NA|few
CATSRRTNVATEAFF
TGTGCCACCAGCAGACGTACAAACGTGGCTACTGAAGCTTTCTTT
>TRBJ1-5|TRBV18|NA|few
CASSSTADNQPQHF
TGTGCCAGCTCATCGACAGCAGACAATCAGCCCCAGCATTTT
>TRBJ2-3|TRBV9|TRBD2|few
CASSKAGGPTDTQYF
TGTGCCAGCAGTAAAGCGGGGGGCCCCACAGATACGCAGTATTTT
>TRBJ1-4|TRBV12-5|NA|NA
CASGWGHGRANEKLFF
TGTGCTAGTGGTTGGGGGCACGGGAGGGCTAATGAAAAACTGTTTTTT
>TRBJ2-7|TRBV5-6|TRBD1|NA
CASRYGQGRYEQYF
TGTGCCAGCAGATATGGACAGGGGCGGTACGAGCAGTACTTC
>TRBJ2-5|TRBV3-1|NA|NA
CASRDKETQYF
TGTGCCAGCAGAGATAAAGAGACCCAGTACTTC
>TRBJ2-4|TRBV25-1|TRBD2|few
CASSGTSGENIQYF
TGTGCCAGCAGTGGGACTAGCGGGGAAAACATTCAGTACTTC
>TRBJ2-7|TRBV6-2/TRBV6-3|NA|NA
CASSQGGDQYF
TGTGCCAGCAGCCAGGGCGGAGATCAGTACTTC
>TRBJ1-6|TRBV4-3|NA|NA
CASSQDFRGDPLGSPLHF
TGCGCCAGCAGCCAAGATTTCAGGGGTGACCCTCTAGGTTCACCCCTCCACTTT
>TRBJ1-2|TRBV7-2|TRBD1|few
CASSLGDRALDGYTF
TGTGCCAGCAGCTTAGGGGACAGGGCGTTGGATGGCTACACCTTC
>TRBJ2-1|TRBV20-1|NA|NA
CGSLRGNSYNEQFF
TGCGGTTCGTTGCGGGGAAACTCCTACAATGAGCAGTTCTTC
>TRBJ2-4|TRBV7-2|TRBD2|NA
CASSLERGGVSYF
TGTGCCAGCAGCTTAGAGCGCGGGGGGGTCTCGTACTTC
>TRBJ1-5|TRBV12-3/TRBV12-4|TRBD1|NA
CASSGDRGLSQPQHF
TGTGCCAGCAGTGGGGACAGGGGCTTGAGTCAGCCCCAGCATTTT
>TRBJ2-5|TRBV7-9|NA|NA
CASSSSLGVQETQYF
TGTGCCAGCAGCTCGTCGTTGGGGGTCCAAGAGACCCAGTACTTC
>TRBJ2-5|TRBV29-1|NA|many
CSVGGTTAGTQYF
TGCAGCGTTGGTGGAACCACGGCTGGGACCCAGTACTTC
>TRBJ2-1|TRBV27|TRBD2|NA
CASSFGGGAYNEQFF
TGTGCCAGCAGTTTTGGCGGGGGGGCCTACAATGAGCAGTTCTTC
>TRBJ2-1|TRBV6-2/TRBV6-3|TRBD2|few
CASSHGTMPGVRNEQFF
TGTGCCAGCAGCCATGGGACTATGCCGGGGGTTCGGAATGAGCAGTTCTTC
>TRBJ2-4|TRBV30|NA|NA
CAWSVLAPWEQYF
TGTGCCTGGAGTGTCCTGGCCCCATGGGAGCAGTACTTC
>TRBJ1-2|TRBV20-1|NA|NA
CSARGDDRWGYTF
TGCAGTGCTAGAGGGGACGATCGGTGGGGCTACACCTTC
>TRBJ1-1|TRBV6-5|NA|NA
CASAQGQGTEAFF
TGTGCCAGCGCACAGGGCCAGGGGACTGAAGCTTTCTTT
>TRBJ2-5|TRBV5-4|TRBD2|NA
CASSPGLEVVGETQYF
TGTGCCAGCAGCCCTGGACTAGAGGTCGTTGGTGAGACCCAGTACTTC
>TRBJ2-3|TRBV20-1|NA|NA
CSAGDPGPKGTDTQYF
TGCAGTGCTGGAGATCCGGGACCAAAAGGCACAGATACGCAGTATTTT
>TRBJ1-2|TRBV20-1|NA|many
CSASGQDYGYTF
TGCAGTGCTAGCGGGCAGGACTATGGCTACACCTTC
>TRBJ2-7|TRBV24-1|TRBD2|NA
CATSDRLAGIYNEQYF
TGTGCCACCAGTGATCGACTAGCGGGGATCTACAATGAGCAGTACTTC